This T cell receptor beta chain was recovered during a study of early T cells in non-severe SARS-CoV-2 infection. In the study overall: Alpha and beta chains were unpaired, from unsorted whole-blood bulk RNA.

V was shortened by 4 bases and J by 1 base, with 15 bases between the two germline ends. The germline gives CDR1 SGHRS, CDR2 YFSETQ. The CDR3 loop spans 15 amino acids. Tagging with unique molecular identifiers was applied to individual cDNA molecules. TCRdb called the 5' RACE reads again in MiXCR, with one record for every CDR3 protein. The repertoire holds about 52,000 distinct CDR3 sequences, around 8% seen once, with roughly 4.2% in the top ten. Source material: whole blood. The chain couples TRBV5-1 to TRBJ2-7; weak D call: TRBD2 (5 bases). The receptor was isolated from an adult who was a healthcare worker with PCR-confirmed SARS-CoV-2 infection or an uninfected control (not recorded which). Here the CDR3 reads CASSPTGLRSYEQYF. CDR3 nucleotide sequence: TGCGCCAGCAGCCCCACCGGACTTCGATCCTACGAGCAGTACTTC.